A single sample gave rise to the 30 T cell receptor beta chains below, sequenced in a study of identifying expanded T cells in peripheral blood. Repertoires were generated with immunoSEQ multiplex PCR, while TCRdb's copy carries only in-frame clones and drops some. The table has some 120,000 clones, approximately 80% seen once; the top ten hold 3.3%. Sequenced material: blood. These receptors all stem from a person between 18 and 75 years old in good health.

The chain joins TRBV7-9 to TRBJ1-1; 8 bases agree with TRBD1. V trimming: 6 bases; J trimming: 2 bases; junction bases outside the gene matches: 8. The germline gives CDR1 SEHNR, CDR2 FQNEAQ (reference sequence). The length of the CDR3 is 15 residues. The CDR3 region is CASSSIDRGNTEAFF. DNA for the CDR3: TGTGCCAGCAGTTCCATTGACAGGGGCAACACTGAAGCTTTCTTT.

The rearrangement links TRBV19 to TRBJ1-5; D is undetermined. Germline loops: CDR1 LNHDA, CDR2 SQIVND (reference sequence). The V end was cut by 7 bases, the J end by 0 bases, with 13 bases between. This CDR3 comprises 15 residues. The CDR3 sequence is CASKGPPYSNQPQHF. CDR3 DNA sequence: TGTGCCAGTAAGGGTCCTCCATATAGCAATCAGCCCCAGCATTTT.

V is TRBV4-3 and J is TRBJ1-1; no reliable D call. The CDR3 totals 17 residues. Germline assignment: CDR1 LGHNA and CDR2 YSLEER. V dropped 0 bases and J dropped 0 bases, with 14 bases sitting between them. CDR3 coding DNA: TGCGCCAGCAGCCAAGATTTGGCAAGACCCCTGAACACTGAAGCTTTCTTT. Translation gives CASSQDLARPLNTEAFF.

The sample holds one count of this clone. This rearrangement joins TRBV19 to TRBJ1-5, with TRBD1 as a possible D gene (5 bases). The CDR3 is 19 residues long. V was trimmed by 0 bases and J by 6 bases, leaving 24 bases between them. Germline values: CDR1 LNHDA, CDR2 SQIVND (reference sequence). CDR3: CASSIDTRRVQVSAQPQHF. The CDR3 bases are TGTGCCAGTAGTATAGACACCCGAAGGGTACAGGTTTCAGCTCAGCCCCAGCATTTT.

The chain's CDR3 is CSVEDFGDIDGYTF. DNA for the CDR3: TGCAGCGTTGAAGACTTCGGGGACATCGATGGCTACACCTTC. The rearrangement uses TRBV29-1 and TRBJ1-2, with a possible D match to TRBD1 (6 bases). This CDR3 is built from 14 residues. V was cut by 0 bases and J by 6 bases, with 14 bases left in between. Germline V gene lookup returns CDR1 SQVTM and CDR2 ANQGSEA.

This clone was recorded once. The gene calls are TRBV18 and TRBJ1-5; D may be TRBD1 (5 bases). V lost 2 bases and J lost 1, with 21 bases in between. The CDR3 spans 19 residues. The germline gives CDR1 KGHSH, CDR2 LQKENI. The CDR3 region is CASSPVKIIVRGSNQPQHF. The CDR3 region has the DNA TGTGCCAGCTCACCAGTTAAGATAATCGTGAGGGGCAGCAATCAGCCCCAGCATTTT.

The V and J genes are TRBV15 and TRBJ2-1; D is uncertain. In germline, CDR1 is LNHNV, CDR2 YYDKDF (reference sequence). The CDR3 is 13 amino acids. V was cut by 1 base and J by 4 bases, with 5 bases left in between. This CDR3 reads CATSRAKYNEQFF. CDR3 in DNA: TGTGCCACCAGCAGAGCGAAGTACAATGAGCAGTTCTTC.

This chain joins TRBV29-1 and TRBJ2-3; 7 bases map to TRBD2. The CDR3 covers 11 residues. Germline V gene lookup returns CDR1 SQVTM and CDR2 ANQGSEA. The V and J ends lost 7 bases and 10 bases, in that order; junction bases with no gene match: 8. CDR3 bases: TGCAGCGCTTCCTGGGGGAGGGCGCAGTATTTT. Its translation is CSASWGRAQYF.

The chain has TRBV4-1 and TRBJ2-1; the match to TRBD2 covers 10 bases. V lost 4 bases, J lost 8 bases, and 11 bases stayed unmatched. CDR1 is MGHRA and CDR2 is YSYEKL in the germline V gene. The CDR3 is 16 residues long. For the CDR3, the DNA is TGCGCCAGCAGCCGCGGACTAGCGGCACCCTTTGATGAGCAGTTCTTC. Translation: CASSRGLAAPFDEQFF.

This clone turned up a few times. The chain has TRBV11-3 and TRBJ1-6, with 7 bases aligning to TRBD1. The CDR3 length is 15 residues. The V gene's germline CDR1 is SGHNT and CDR2 YENEEA. J was trimmed by 7 bases and V by 3 bases; bases with no gene match: 6. CDR3 nucleotide sequence: TGTGCCAGCAGCTTGCCCACAGGGGTCAATTCACCCCTCCACTTT. It translates to CASSLPTGVNSPLHF.

V and J are TRBV25-1 and TRBJ1-1; a possible D gene is TRBD1 (5 bases). The CDR3 is 15 residues long. The V gene's germline CDR1 is MGHDK and CDR2 SYGVNS. The V end lost 3 bases, the J end lost 9 bases, and 20 bases lay between the germline ends. CDR3 protein: CASSDGGAGAGKAFF. In DNA form, the CDR3 reads TGTGCCAGCAGTGACGGGGGAGCCGGGGCGGGAAAAGCTTTCTTT.

The rearrangement links TRBV21-1 to TRBJ2-3; the DNA was not compared with TRBD2, the D call given in the table. TRBV21-1 is a pseudogene. This CDR3 is 16 amino acids long. The CDR3: CASSKRNGASTDTQYF. For the CDR3, the DNA is TGTGCCAGCAGCAAGAGGAACGGTGCTAGCACAGATACGCAGTATTTT.

This chain connects TRBV5-1 to TRBJ2-3; D gene unclear. Germline-derived CDR1 and CDR2 are SGHRS and YFSETQ. Trimming removed 4 bases from V and 4 bases from J, with 7 bases in between. The CDR3 is made up of 12 amino acids. CDR3 in amino acids: CASSMPSDTQYF. The CDR3 DNA sequence: TGCGCCAGCAGCATGCCATCAGATACGCAGTATTTT. The whole variable domain, remainder taken from reference TRBV5-1 and TRBJ2-3, is KAGVTQTPRYLIKTRGQQVTLSCSPISGHRSVSWYQQTPGQGLQFLFEYFSETQRNKGNFPGRFSGRQFSNSRSEMNVSTLELGDSALYLCASSMPSDTQYFGPGTRLTVL.

Many counts were recorded for this clone. The chain uses TRBV19 and TRBJ1-6; TRBD1 agrees at 8 bases. The germline V gene encodes CDR1 LNHDA and CDR2 SQIVND (reference sequence). The length of the CDR3 is 13 residues. The trim removed 5 bases at V and 7 bases at J, leaving 1 base unmatched. CDR3 sequence reads: CASSGTGNSPLHF. CDR3 DNA sequence: TGTGCCAGTAGTGGGACAGGCAATTCACCCCTCCACTTT.

The gene calls are TRBV7-6 and TRBJ2-7; a weak D match, TRBD1 (6 bases). V lost 5 bases and J 4 bases, leaving 12 bases between the germline ends. Germline CDR1 is SGHVS and CDR2 is FNYEAQ. This CDR3 spans 13 amino acids. CDR3 region: CASSPDGQYEQYF. In DNA form, the CDR3 reads TGTGCCAGCAGCCCCGACGGACAGTACGAGCAGTACTTC.

This chain connects TRBV6-5 to TRBJ1-3; D call uncertain. Per germline, CDR1 MNHEY and CDR2 SVGAGI. This CDR3 comprises 14 residues. V was pared by 4 bases and J by 2 bases, with 9 bases between. The CDR3 region is CASSSVGPGNTIYF. The CDR3 DNA reads TGTGCCAGCAGTTCCGTTGGCCCTGGAAACACCATATATTTT.

The chain recombines TRBV4-1 with TRBJ1-2; 11 nucleotides align to TRBD1. CDR3 length: 18 amino acids. The V and J ends lost 2 bases and 2 bases, in that order; junction bases with no gene match: 10. In germline, CDR1 is MGHRA, CDR2 YSYEKL. CDR3 loop: CASSQWTGGYSSNYGYTF. In DNA form, the CDR3 reads TGCGCCAGCAGCCAATGGACAGGGGGCTATTCTTCAAACTATGGCTACACCTTC.

In DNA form, the CDR3 reads TGTGCCAGCAGCTTACAGGGACAGGGGGGTACTGAAGCTTTCTTT. Translation gives CASSLQGQGGTEAFF. The chain couples TRBV7-2 to TRBJ1-1; 11 bases align to TRBD1. J was trimmed by 5 bases and V by 2 bases; bases with no gene match: 4. This CDR3 is built from 15 residues. From germline, CDR1 is SGHTA and CDR2 FQGNSA.

The V gene is TRBV30, the J gene TRBJ2-7, with D tentatively TRBD1 (6 bases). Trimming cost V 1 base and J 6 bases, with 10 bases left between them. From germline, CDR1 is GTSNPN and CDR2 SVGIG (reference sequence). This CDR3 has 12 residues. CDR3 nucleotide sequence: TGTGCCTGGAGTGACAACAGGGTCGAGCAGTACTTC. Encoded protein: CAWSDNRVEQYF.

This clone was seen more than once but under ten times. The chain recombines TRBV2 with TRBJ2-1; D remains ambiguous. Per the germline V gene, CDR1 is SNHLY and CDR2 is FYNNEI. Trimming stripped 3 bases from V and 15 bases from J, with 12 bases between. The CDR3 spans 11 residues. The CDR3 region has the DNA TGTGCCAGCAGTGATAGTCTAGGTTCGTTCTTC. It yields the protein CASSDSLGSFF.

This clone has a single count. CDR3 sequence: CASSFTGGKGDEQFF. In DNA form, the CDR3 reads TGTGCCAGCAGCTTCACAGGGGGGAAAGGCGATGAGCAGTTCTTC. The chain recombines TRBV7-2 with TRBJ2-1; 8 bases are a match to TRBD1. Germline V lookup: CDR1 SGHTA, CDR2 FQGNSA. V shed 3 bases and J 8 bases; nucleotides not matched to a gene: 9. The CDR3 is 15 amino acids.

This clone was observed once. The chain is built from TRBV2 and TRBJ1-2, with 7 bases aligning to TRBD1. The CDR3 extends over 14 amino acids. In germline, CDR1 is SNHLY, CDR2 FYNNEI. With 2 bases clipped from V and 3 bases from J, the junction kept 3 bases outside the gene matches. The CDR3 spells CASSERQGDYGYTF. CDR3 in DNA: TGTGCCAGCAGTGAACGGCAGGGGGACTATGGCTACACCTTC.

V and J are TRBV4-1 and TRBJ2-7; tentatively, D is TRBD2 (6 bases). The V gene lost 3 bases and the J gene lost 3 bases, with 9 bases spanning the gap. The CDR3 is made up of 13 amino acids. Germline CDR1 reads MGHRA; CDR2 reads YSYEKL. In DNA form, the CDR3 reads TGCGCCAGCAGCCATCCCGGGGGCTACGAGCAGTACTTC. It translates to CASSHPGGYEQYF.

This clone was seen a single time. The rearrangement uses TRBV2 and TRBJ2-7, with D maybe TRBD2 (7 bases). Trimming took off 10 bases at V and 5 bases at J, with 18 bases between the two ends. The germline V gene encodes CDR1 SNHLY and CDR2 FYNNEI. There are 13 residues in the CDR3. The CDR3 loop is CAISRGGRDEQYF. CDR3 in DNA: TGTGCCATTTCGAGGGGGGGCCGGGACGAGCAGTACTTC.

CDR3 in DNA: TGCGCCAGCAGCCAAGCGACGGGCGAACGAAATCAGCCCCAGCATTTT. It encodes CASSQATGERNQPQHF. The chain has TRBV4-3 and TRBJ1-5; D call uncertain. The CDR3 runs to 16 residues. Trimming shortened V by 1 base and J by 4 bases, and 14 bases separated the two germline ends. Germline loops: CDR1 LGHNA, CDR2 YSLEER.

This rearrangement joins TRBV5-4 to TRBJ1-2; TRBD1 matches 8 bases. The CDR3 runs to 16 residues. With V trimmed by 4 bases and J by 1 base, 9 bases remained unmatched. Germline-derived CDR1 and CDR2 are SGHNT and YYREEE (reference sequence). The CDR3, as DNA: TGTGCCAGCAGCCCGCCGGGGACAGGCTTTAACTATGGCTACACCTTC. As protein: CASSPPGTGFNYGYTF.

V usage is TRBV15 and J usage is TRBJ2-1; TRBD1 might be the D (5 bases). Germline CDR1 LNHNV, CDR2 YYDKDF (reference sequence). The CDR3 spans 14 residues. V lost 1 base and J lost 7, with 11 bases in between. The CDR3 loop is CATSRAGSANEQFF. The CDR3 DNA reads as TGTGCCACCAGCAGAGCAGGGTCAGCGAATGAGCAGTTCTTC.

The count of this clone is one. The chain employs TRBV18 and TRBJ2-3; weak D call: TRBD1 (6 bases). V dropped 3 bases and J dropped 1 base, with 14 bases sitting between them. Germline loops: CDR1 KGHSH, CDR2 LQKENI. This CDR3 has 16 amino acids. The CDR3 region is CASSPLAGAGTDTQYF. The CDR3 DNA is TGTGCCAGCTCACCCCTGGCAGGGGCCGGCACAGATACGCAGTATTTT.

This chain uses TRBV5-6 with TRBJ2-6, with unresolved D. This CDR3 comprises 18 residues. CDR1 is SGHDT and CDR2 is YYEEEE in the germline V gene. Trimming took 1 base from V and 2 from J, leaving 16 bases between them. CDR3 sequence (DNA): TGTGCCAGCAGCTTGTTGGCCGCCGCAGGACCTGGGGCCAACGTCCTGACTTTC. This codes for CASSLLAAAGPGANVLTF.

This clone was counted between two and nine times. The V gene is TRBV5-1, the J gene TRBJ2-2, with TRBD1 matching over 7 bases. The CDR3 length is 13 residues. V was pared by 7 bases and J by 4 bases, with 4 bases of the junction left unmatched. Germline V gene lookup returns CDR1 SGHRS and CDR2 YFSETQ. DNA for the CDR3: TGCGCCAGCGCAACAGGGGCCACCGGGGAGCTGTTTTTT. Protein product: CASATGATGELFF.